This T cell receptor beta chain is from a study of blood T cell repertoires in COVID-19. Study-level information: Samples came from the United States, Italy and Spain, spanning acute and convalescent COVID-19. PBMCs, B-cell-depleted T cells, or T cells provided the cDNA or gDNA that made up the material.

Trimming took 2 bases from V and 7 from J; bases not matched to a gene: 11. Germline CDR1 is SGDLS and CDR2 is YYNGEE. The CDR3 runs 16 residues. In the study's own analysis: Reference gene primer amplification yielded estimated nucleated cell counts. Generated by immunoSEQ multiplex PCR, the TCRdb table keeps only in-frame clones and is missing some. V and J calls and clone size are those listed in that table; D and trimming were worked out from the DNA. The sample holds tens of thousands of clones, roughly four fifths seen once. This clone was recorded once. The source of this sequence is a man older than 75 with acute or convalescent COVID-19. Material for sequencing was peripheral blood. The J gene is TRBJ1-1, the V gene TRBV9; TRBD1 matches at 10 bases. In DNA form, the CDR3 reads TGTGCCAGCAGCGTGCACCGGGACAGGGGAATGAGTGAAGCTTTCTTT. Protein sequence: CASSVHRDRGMSEAFF. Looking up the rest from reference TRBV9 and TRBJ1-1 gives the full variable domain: DSGVTQTPKHLITATGQRVTLRCSPRSGDLSVYWYQQSLDQGLQFLIQYYNGEERAKGNILERFSAQQFPDLHSELNLSSLELGDSALYFCASSVHRDRGMSEAFFGQGTRLTVV.